This is a list of T cell receptor beta chains from one sample in a study of T-cell reconstitution after alpha-beta-depleted transplantation in children. TCRdb re-analysed the PCR reads in MiXCR, keeping a single row per CDR3 protein. The sample comprises about 610,000 distinct CDR3 sequences, about 10% of which are singletons, and less than 5% rests with the top ten. The source material was PBMCs from the stem cell graft donor, sampled from the stem cell graft. The source is a human donor who donated a stem cell graft to a child with acute myeloid leukemia. The conserved cysteine and the conserved F or W are not part of the CDR3 here. Each record gives: CDR3 length, J gene, V gene, CDR3 protein.

cdr3_length: 12
j_call: TRBJ1-1
v_call: TRBV12-3/TRBV12-4
cdr3_aa: ASSLRGRNTEAF

cdr3_length: 12
j_call: TRBJ2-3
v_call: TRBV6-1
cdr3_aa: ASRSLGNTDTQY

cdr3_length: 11
j_call: TRBJ2-7
v_call: TRBV30
cdr3_aa: ASGLTPSYEQY

cdr3_length: 17
j_call: TRBJ2-2
v_call: TRBV6-2/TRBV6-3
cdr3_aa: ASSHMRGLRAANTGELF

cdr3_length: 14
j_call: TRBJ2-7
v_call: TRBV4-1
cdr3_aa: ASSHLGTGAAYEQY

cdr3_length: 14
j_call: TRBJ2-1
v_call: TRBV4-3
cdr3_aa: ASSPTRGLADNEQF

cdr3_length: 12
j_call: TRBJ2-1
v_call: TRBV20-1
cdr3_aa: SARLAGEWNEQF

cdr3_length: 11
j_call: TRBJ2-2
v_call: TRBV29-1
cdr3_aa: SARGLITGELF

cdr3_length: 11
j_call: TRBJ2-7
v_call: TRBV24-1
cdr3_aa: ATSGTLTGEQY

cdr3_length: 11
j_call: TRBJ2-5
v_call: TRBV3-1
cdr3_aa: ASSQGQLGTQY

cdr3_length: 12
j_call: TRBJ1-1
v_call: TRBV20-1
cdr3_aa: SARGQGFPTEAF

cdr3_length: 15
j_call: TRBJ2-7
v_call: TRBV3-1
cdr3_aa: ASSQVILGPRSYEQY

cdr3_length: 16
j_call: TRBJ1-1
v_call: TRBV12-3/TRBV12-4
cdr3_aa: ASSLSGRGLLRDTEAF

cdr3_length: 12
j_call: TRBJ2-5
v_call: TRBV2
cdr3_aa: ASGDGLVQETQY

cdr3_length: 12
j_call: TRBJ2-7
v_call: TRBV7-9
cdr3_aa: ASSNSDRSGEQY

cdr3_length: 11
j_call: TRBJ2-1
v_call: TRBV10-3
cdr3_aa: ATMANTDNEQF

cdr3_length: 11
j_call: TRBJ2-7
v_call: TRBV4-2
cdr3_aa: ASSQEGGTGMY

cdr3_length: 10
j_call: TRBJ1-2
v_call: TRBV7-2
cdr3_aa: ASSPGVFGYT

cdr3_length: 12
j_call: TRBJ1-1
v_call: TRBV28
cdr3_aa: ASSAGVTGGDAF

cdr3_length: 14
j_call: TRBJ1-5
v_call: TRBV18
cdr3_aa: ASSSFGTGIDQPQH

cdr3_length: 11
j_call: TRBJ2-1
v_call: TRBV10-3
cdr3_aa: ANRDPTYNEQF

cdr3_length: 12
j_call: TRBJ2-1
v_call: TRBV6-2/TRBV6-3
cdr3_aa: ASGSGTIYNEQF

cdr3_length: 10
j_call: TRBJ2-7
v_call: TRBV20-1
cdr3_aa: SARVGIYEQY

cdr3_length: 11
j_call: TRBJ2-2
v_call: TRBV7-7
cdr3_aa: ASSLHEAGELF

cdr3_length: 11
j_call: TRBJ1-2
v_call: TRBV5-6
cdr3_aa: ASSRGGVHGYT

cdr3_length: 16
j_call: TRBJ2-2
v_call: TRBV4-2
cdr3_aa: ASSQGVRGRGSPGELF

cdr3_length: 12
j_call: TRBJ1-1
v_call: TRBV7-2
cdr3_aa: ASSYIQRNTEAF

cdr3_length: 13
j_call: TRBJ1-5
v_call: TRBV12-3/TRBV12-4
cdr3_aa: ASSFRQGLNQPQH

cdr3_length: 12
j_call: TRBJ2-3
v_call: TRBV10-3
cdr3_aa: AISGGRGTDTQY

cdr3_length: 13
j_call: TRBJ2-1
v_call: TRBV10-3
cdr3_aa: AISVGTSVYNEQF

cdr3_length: 14
j_call: TRBJ2-2
v_call: TRBV11-2
cdr3_aa: ASSSILGGNTGELF

cdr3_length: 13
j_call: TRBJ2-1
v_call: TRBV20-1
cdr3_aa: SARPSGLAGKEQF

cdr3_length: 11
j_call: TRBJ2-7
v_call: TRBV20-1
cdr3_aa: SAGTETLYEQY

cdr3_length: 11
j_call: TRBJ2-1
v_call: TRBV10-3
cdr3_aa: AISPTWGNEQF

cdr3_length: 12
j_call: TRBJ1-1
v_call: TRBV5-1
cdr3_aa: ASSLSFMNTEAF

cdr3_length: 16
j_call: TRBJ1-3
v_call: TRBV18
cdr3_aa: ASSTSGQGAYSGNTIY

cdr3_length: 11
j_call: TRBJ2-1
v_call: TRBV10-3
cdr3_aa: AISESDYNEQF

cdr3_length: 14
j_call: TRBJ2-1
v_call: TRBV28
cdr3_aa: ASNQWGGEPNNEQF

cdr3_length: 14
j_call: TRBJ2-2
v_call: TRBV5-6
cdr3_aa: ASSPPGLGATGELF

cdr3_length: 18
j_call: TRBJ1-2
v_call: TRBV6-2/TRBV6-3
cdr3_aa: ASSYSGGRDRVVKNYGYT

cdr3_length: 11
j_call: TRBJ2-2
v_call: TRBV9
cdr3_aa: ASSVGDAGELF

cdr3_length: 15
j_call: TRBJ2-2
v_call: TRBV6-1
cdr3_aa: ASSQITPSGVPRELF

cdr3_length: 14
j_call: TRBJ1-5
v_call: TRBV27
cdr3_aa: ASRDRAMLSNQPQH

cdr3_length: 13
j_call: TRBJ2-1
v_call: TRBV6-4
cdr3_aa: ASSEGLAFYNEQF

cdr3_length: 14
j_call: TRBJ1-5
v_call: TRBV20-1
cdr3_aa: SASLRGRMSNQPQH

cdr3_length: 12
j_call: TRBJ2-7
v_call: TRBV14
cdr3_aa: ASSQTGGLDEQY

cdr3_length: 12
j_call: TRBJ2-1
v_call: TRBV7-6
cdr3_aa: ASGQVAFYNEQF